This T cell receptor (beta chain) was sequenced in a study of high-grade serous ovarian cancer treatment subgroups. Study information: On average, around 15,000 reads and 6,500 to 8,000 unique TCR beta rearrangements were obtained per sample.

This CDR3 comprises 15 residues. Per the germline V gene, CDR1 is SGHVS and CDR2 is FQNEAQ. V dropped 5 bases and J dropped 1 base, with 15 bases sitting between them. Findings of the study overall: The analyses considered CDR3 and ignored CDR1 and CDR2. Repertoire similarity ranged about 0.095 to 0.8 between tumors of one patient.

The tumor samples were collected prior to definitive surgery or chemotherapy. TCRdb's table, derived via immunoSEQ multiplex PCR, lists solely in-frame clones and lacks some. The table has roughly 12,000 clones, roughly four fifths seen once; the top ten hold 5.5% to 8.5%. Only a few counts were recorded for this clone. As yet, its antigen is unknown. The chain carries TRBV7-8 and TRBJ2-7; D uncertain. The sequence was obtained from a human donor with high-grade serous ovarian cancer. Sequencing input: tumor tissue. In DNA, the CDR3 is TGTGCCAGCAGCCGAATAATGACCCCTTCCTACGAGCAGTACTTC. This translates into CASSRIMTPSYEQYF.